The sequence of this T cell receptor beta chain was determined in a study of regulatory T cells in long-lasting Graves disease. The germline V gene has CDR1 SEHNR and CDR2 FQNEAQ (reference sequence). The ends were cut back, 2 bases at V and 5 bases at J, with 10 bases in the middle. The CDR3 totals 14 residues. Whole-study results and caveats: Exclusively peripheral blood, rather than thyroid tissue, was studied. The study found lower TCR diversity in persistent Graves' patients than in newly diagnosed ones.

In its sample, this clonotype was seen many times. The antigen is unknown. This sample's time point: newly diagnosed GD, antithyroid drugs for less than 3 months. Generation of the TCR library employed RNA extracted from PBMCs. Relying on iRepertoire HTBI primers and Arm-PCR of CDR3 regions, the team built TCR beta libraries. TCRdb re-derived calls from the multiplex PCR reads in MiXCR, one entry per CDR3 protein. The sample lists 450,000 to 600,000 distinct CDR3 sequences, under 20% occurring once. These data also formed part of another study, on T cells in Graves' hyperthyroidism and ophthalmopathy. That paper states: Newly diagnosed patients aged 18 to 65 had hyperthyroidism of under 2 months' duration. Ophthalmopathy prediction by the model preceded onset by a median approximately 6.9 months.

The origin of this receptor is a man aged 40-49 years with Graves disease. The chain joins TRBV7-9 to TRBJ1-5; unclear D gene. This specimen consisted of peripheral blood mononuclear cells (PBMCs), obtained at new diagnosis, from a patient treated with antithyroid drugs. The CDR3 reads CASSLSGGDQPQHF. The CDR3 DNA follows: TGTGCCAGCAGCTTATCAGGCGGAGATCAGCCCCAGCATTTT.